A selection of T cell receptor beta chains follows, all from one sample in a study of T cell changes during pregnancy in multiple sclerosis. The assay was immunoSEQ multiplex PCR, and TCRdb's table has in-frame clones only and misses some. The profile shows fewer than 140,000 clones, about 90% of them singletons. The specimen comprised peripheral blood, sampled before pregnancy. The source of these receptors is a female donor with multiple sclerosis, enrolled in a pregnancy study. The CDR3 runs from the conserved cysteine through the conserved F or W. Each record gives: clone size, J gene, D gene, V gene, CDR3 protein, CDR3 DNA. A D gene is named only where the DNA matches it firmly. Clone size appears in some rows only: once, few, many, or a class for an expanded clone.

abundance: NA; j_gene: TRBJ2-3; d_gene: TRBD2; v_gene: TRBV27; CDR3aa: CASSWERGNTDTQYF; CDR3nt: TGTGCCAGCAGTTGGGAGCGGGGGAACACAGATACGCAGTATTTT
abundance: NA; j_gene: TRBJ2-7; d_gene: NA; v_gene: TRBV10-3; CDR3aa: CAISEAPAYEQYF; CDR3nt: TGTGCCATCAGTGAGGCGCCGGCCTACGAGCAGTACTTC
abundance: NA; j_gene: TRBJ1-4; d_gene: NA; v_gene: TRBV6-5; CDR3aa: CASSPGTSNEKLFF; CDR3nt: TGTGCCAGCAGCCCCGGGACTTCTAATGAAAAACTGTTTTTT
abundance: NA; j_gene: TRBJ1-1; d_gene: TRBD1; v_gene: TRBV27; CDR3aa: CASSDRRDRGRGNTEAFF; CDR3nt: TGTGCCAGCAGTGATCGCCGGGACAGGGGGCGAGGGAACACTGAAGCTTTCTTT
abundance: NA; j_gene: TRBJ1-3; d_gene: NA; v_gene: TRBV28; CDR3aa: CASSRLIVSDTIYF; CDR3nt: TGTGCCAGCAGCCGGTTGATTGTATCGGACACCATATATTTT
abundance: NA; j_gene: TRBJ2-3; d_gene: TRBD2; v_gene: TRBV6-6; CDR3aa: CASSPGTSGTDTQYF; CDR3nt: TGTGCCAGCAGTCCCGGGACTAGCGGAACAGATACGCAGTATTTT
abundance: NA; j_gene: TRBJ1-2; d_gene: NA; v_gene: TRBV27; CDR3aa: CASSHQGGLYGYTF; CDR3nt: TGTGCCAGCAGCCATCAGGGAGGGCTCTATGGCTACACCTTC
abundance: NA; j_gene: TRBJ2-3; d_gene: NA; v_gene: TRBV18; CDR3aa: CASSSLLADSDTQYF; CDR3nt: TGTGCCAGCTCATCCCTCTTGGCGGACTCAGATACGCAGTATTTT
abundance: NA; j_gene: TRBJ1-5; d_gene: NA; v_gene: TRBV28; CDR3aa: CASSLVQVNQPQHF; CDR3nt: TGTGCCAGCAGTTTGGTACAGGTCAATCAGCCCCAGCATTTT
abundance: NA; j_gene: TRBJ1-6; d_gene: TRBD1; v_gene: TRBV7-8; CDR3aa: CASSSDREVSPLHF; CDR3nt: TGTGCCAGCAGCTCGGACAGGGAGGTTTCACCCCTCCACTTT
abundance: NA; j_gene: TRBJ2-3; d_gene: NA; v_gene: TRBV5-1; CDR3aa: CASSLVFGGASDTQYF; CDR3nt: TGCGCCAGCAGCTTGGTGTTTGGGGGGGCCTCAGATACGCAGTATTTT
abundance: NA; j_gene: TRBJ2-7; d_gene: TRBD1; v_gene: TRBV11-3; CDR3aa: CASRPGQGIYEQYF; CDR3nt: TGTGCCAGCAGGCCTGGACAGGGTATCTACGAGCAGTACTTC
abundance: NA; j_gene: TRBJ2-1; d_gene: TRBD2; v_gene: TRBV4-1; CDR3aa: CASSPISGTRTLNEQFF; CDR3nt: TGCGCCAGCAGCCCAATCTCCGGGACTAGGACCTTAAATGAGCAGTTCTTC
abundance: NA; j_gene: TRBJ2-3; d_gene: TRBD2; v_gene: TRBV11-3; CDR3aa: CASSLFGRGVTSTDTQYF; CDR3nt: TGTGCCAGCAGCTTATTCGGGCGGGGGGTCACTAGCACAGATACGCAGTATTTT
abundance: NA; j_gene: TRBJ2-1; d_gene: TRBD2; v_gene: TRBV6-1; CDR3aa: CASSETSGRPYNEQFF; CDR3nt: TGTGCCAGCAGTGAGACTAGCGGGCGGCCCTACAATGAGCAGTTCTTC
abundance: NA; j_gene: TRBJ1-1; d_gene: NA; v_gene: TRBV6-5; CDR3aa: CASSYSGGEAFF; CDR3nt: TGTGCCAGCAGTTACTCGGGAGGGGAAGCTTTCTTT
abundance: NA; j_gene: TRBJ2-3; d_gene: TRBD1; v_gene: TRBV13; CDR3aa: CASSTGTGQGNTQYF; CDR3nt: TGTGCCAGCAGCACAGGGACAGGGCAGGGAAATACGCAGTATTTT
abundance: NA; j_gene: TRBJ2-1; d_gene: TRBD1; v_gene: TRBV25-1; CDR3aa: CASSEPATGNEQFF; CDR3nt: TGTGCCAGCAGTGAACCCGCGACAGGGAATGAGCAGTTCTTC
abundance: NA; j_gene: TRBJ1-4; d_gene: TRBD1; v_gene: TRBV5-8; CDR3aa: CASSLVDRGHEKLFF; CDR3nt: TGTGCCAGCAGCTTGGTGGACAGGGGGCATGAAAAACTGTTTTTT
abundance: NA; j_gene: TRBJ2-3; d_gene: TRBD2; v_gene: TRBV9; CDR3aa: CASSVGLAGGDTQYF; CDR3nt: TGTGCCAGCAGCGTAGGTCTAGCGGGAGGAGATACGCAGTATTTT
abundance: NA; j_gene: TRBJ2-1; d_gene: TRBD2; v_gene: TRBV18; CDR3aa: CASSSVAGAAYNEQFF; CDR3nt: TGTGCCAGCTCATCAGTAGCGGGAGCGGCCTACAATGAGCAGTTCTTC
abundance: NA; j_gene: TRBJ1-6; d_gene: TRBD1; v_gene: TRBV11-3; CDR3aa: CASSSGQGATYNSPLHF; CDR3nt: TGTGCCAGCAGCTCTGGACAGGGGGCAACCTATAATTCACCCCTCCACTTT
abundance: NA; j_gene: TRBJ1-1; d_gene: NA; v_gene: TRBV9; CDR3aa: CASSVGAGLNTEAFF; CDR3nt: TGTGCCAGCAGCGTAGGGGCAGGGTTGAACACTGAAGCTTTCTTT
abundance: NA; j_gene: TRBJ1-1; d_gene: NA; v_gene: TRBV5-5; CDR3aa: CASSLGWGEGTEAFF; CDR3nt: TGTGCCAGCAGCTTAGGATGGGGGGAAGGGACTGAAGCTTTCTTT
abundance: once; j_gene: TRBJ1-4; d_gene: NA; v_gene: TRBV19; CDR3aa: CASSPRFKPGVSNEKLFF; CDR3nt: TGTGCCAGTAGTCCCCGGTTTAAACCGGGGGTGTCTAATGAAAAACTGTTTTTT
abundance: NA; j_gene: TRBJ1-1; d_gene: TRBD1; v_gene: TRBV7-9; CDR3aa: CASSRGDRVGTEAFF; CDR3nt: TGTGCCAGCAGCCGGGGAGACAGGGTAGGAACTGAAGCTTTCTTT
abundance: NA; j_gene: TRBJ1-6; d_gene: TRBD1; v_gene: TRBV30; CDR3aa: CAWRGQPNSPLHF; CDR3nt: TGTGCCTGGAGGGGACAGCCTAATTCACCCCTCCACTTT
abundance: NA; j_gene: TRBJ2-2; d_gene: TRBD1; v_gene: TRBV30; CDR3aa: CAWSVEGQGTVWGELFF; CDR3nt: TGTGCCTGGAGTGTCGAGGGACAGGGGACGGTATGGGGGGAGCTGTTTTTT
abundance: NA; j_gene: TRBJ1-3; d_gene: NA; v_gene: TRBV5-8; CDR3aa: CASSLAGSSGNTIYF; CDR3nt: TGTGCCAGCAGCTTGGCCGGTTCCTCTGGAAACACCATATATTTT
abundance: NA; j_gene: TRBJ1-1; d_gene: TRBD1; v_gene: TRBV4-3; CDR3aa: CASSQDPTGGTEAFF; CDR3nt: TGCGCCAGCAGCCAAGACCCAACAGGGGGCACTGAAGCTTTCTTT
abundance: NA; j_gene: TRBJ2-7; d_gene: TRBD1; v_gene: TRBV6-6; CDR3aa: CASSGQDFSYEQYF; CDR3nt: TGTGCCAGCAGCGGACAGGATTTTTCCTACGAGCAGTACTTC
abundance: NA; j_gene: TRBJ2-1; d_gene: NA; v_gene: TRBV18; CDR3aa: CASSLLALRVYNEQFF; CDR3nt: TGTGCCAGCTCACTCCTAGCGTTGCGGGTCTACAATGAGCAGTTCTTC
abundance: NA; j_gene: TRBJ1-2; d_gene: TRBD1; v_gene: TRBV6-1; CDR3aa: CASSLGQGNYGYTF; CDR3nt: TGTGCCAGCAGCCTAGGACAGGGAAATTATGGCTACACCTTC
abundance: NA; j_gene: TRBJ1-6; d_gene: TRBD1; v_gene: TRBV4-1; CDR3aa: CASSQYGTVNSPLHF; CDR3nt: TGCGCCAGCAGCCAGTACGGGACAGTAAATTCACCCCTCCACTTT
abundance: NA; j_gene: TRBJ2-1; d_gene: TRBD1; v_gene: TRBV6-5; CDR3aa: CASSPPGGGYEQFF; CDR3nt: TGTGCCAGCAGCCCGCCAGGGGGCGGCTATGAGCAGTTCTTC
abundance: once; j_gene: TRBJ2-2; d_gene: NA; v_gene: TRBV6-6; CDR3aa: CASSYVRTGELFF; CDR3nt: TGTGCCAGCAGTTACGTCAGAACCGGGGAGCTGTTTTTT
abundance: NA; j_gene: TRBJ1-2; d_gene: NA; v_gene: TRBV28; CDR3aa: CASSLAGDGYTF; CDR3nt: TGTGCCAGCAGTTTAGCGGGTGATGGCTACACCTTC
abundance: NA; j_gene: TRBJ2-7; d_gene: NA; v_gene: TRBV5-4; CDR3aa: CASSLWGGRVGNEQYF; CDR3nt: TGTGCCAGCAGCTTGTGGGGGGGCAGGGTTGGGAACGAGCAGTACTTC
abundance: NA; j_gene: TRBJ2-5; d_gene: TRBD1; v_gene: TRBV7-6; CDR3aa: CASSPPRGIHETQYF; CDR3nt: TGTGCCAGCAGCCCTCCCAGGGGGATTCACGAGACCCAGTACTTC
abundance: few; j_gene: TRBJ1-4; d_gene: NA; v_gene: TRBV9; CDR3aa: CASSSTDPNEKLFF; CDR3nt: TGTGCCAGCAGCTCGACAGATCCTAATGAAAAACTGTTTTTT
abundance: NA; j_gene: TRBJ2-5; d_gene: TRBD2; v_gene: TRBV29-1; CDR3aa: CSVLAGGETQYF; CDR3nt: TGCAGCGTCCTAGCGGGGGGAGAGACCCAGTACTTC
abundance: NA; j_gene: TRBJ2-7; d_gene: NA; v_gene: TRBV9; CDR3aa: CASSEGSSYEQYF; CDR3nt: TGTGCCAGCAGCGAGGGGTCATCCTACGAGCAGTACTTC
abundance: NA; j_gene: TRBJ1-5; d_gene: NA; v_gene: TRBV1; CDR3aa: CTSSRRRTDRDQPQHF; CDR3nt: TGCACCAGCAGCCGCCGACGGACCGACAGGGATCAGCCCCAGCATTTT
abundance: NA; j_gene: TRBJ1-2; d_gene: NA; v_gene: TRBV9; CDR3aa: CASSVSLGNYGYTF; CDR3nt: TGTGCCAGCAGCGTATCGCTAGGAAACTATGGCTACACCTTC
abundance: NA; j_gene: TRBJ1-2; d_gene: TRBD1; v_gene: TRBV27; CDR3aa: CASSSDRPPTGYTF; CDR3nt: TGTGCCAGCAGTTCGGACAGGCCACCTACAGGCTACACCTTC